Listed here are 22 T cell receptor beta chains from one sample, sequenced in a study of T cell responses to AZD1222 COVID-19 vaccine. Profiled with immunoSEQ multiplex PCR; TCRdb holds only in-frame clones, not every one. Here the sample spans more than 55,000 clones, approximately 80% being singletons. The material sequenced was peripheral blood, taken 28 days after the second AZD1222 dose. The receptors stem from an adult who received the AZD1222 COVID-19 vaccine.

This CDR3 reads CASSFPLIIGYTF. In DNA, the CDR3 is TGTGCCAGCAGTTTCCCTTTGATTATAGGCTACACCTTC. The V gene is TRBV28, the J gene TRBJ1-2; D is unclear. There are 13 residues in the CDR3. Trimming stripped 3 bases from V and 8 bases from J, with 13 bases between. The V gene's germline CDR1 is MDHEN and CDR2 SYDVKM.

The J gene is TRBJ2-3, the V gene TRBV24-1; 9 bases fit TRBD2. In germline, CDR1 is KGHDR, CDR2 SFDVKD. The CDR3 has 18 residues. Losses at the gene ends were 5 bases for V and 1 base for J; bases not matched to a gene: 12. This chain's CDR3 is CATSAGGESSGGTDTQYF. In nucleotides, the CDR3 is TGTGCCACCAGTGCAGGGGGTGAGTCTAGCGGGGGCACAGATACGCAGTATTTT.

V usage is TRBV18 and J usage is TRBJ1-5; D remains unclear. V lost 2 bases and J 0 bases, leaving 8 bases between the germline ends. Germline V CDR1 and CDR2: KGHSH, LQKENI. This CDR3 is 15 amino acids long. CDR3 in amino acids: CASSPRADSNQPQHF. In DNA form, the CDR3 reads TGTGCCAGCTCACCAAGGGCCGATAGCAATCAGCCCCAGCATTTT.

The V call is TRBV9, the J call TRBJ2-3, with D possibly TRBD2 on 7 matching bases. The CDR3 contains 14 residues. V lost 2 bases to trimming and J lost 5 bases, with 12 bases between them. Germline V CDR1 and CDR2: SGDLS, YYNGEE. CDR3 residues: CASSVQGRGDTQYF. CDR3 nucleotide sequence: TGTGCCAGCAGCGTCCAGGGGAGGGGAGATACGCAGTATTTT. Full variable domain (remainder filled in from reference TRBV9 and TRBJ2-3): DSGVTQTPKHLITATGQRVTLRCSPRSGDLSVYWYQQSLDQGLQFLIQYYNGEERAKGNILERFSAQQFPDLHSELNLSSLELGDSALYFCASSVQGRGDTQYFGPGTRLTVL.

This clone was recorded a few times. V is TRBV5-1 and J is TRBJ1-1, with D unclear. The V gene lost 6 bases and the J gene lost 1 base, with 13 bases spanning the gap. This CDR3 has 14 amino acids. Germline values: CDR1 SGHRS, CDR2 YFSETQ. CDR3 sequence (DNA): TGCGCCAGCATGACAACCCCTGAGAACACTGAAGCTTTCTTT. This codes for CASMTTPENTEAFF.

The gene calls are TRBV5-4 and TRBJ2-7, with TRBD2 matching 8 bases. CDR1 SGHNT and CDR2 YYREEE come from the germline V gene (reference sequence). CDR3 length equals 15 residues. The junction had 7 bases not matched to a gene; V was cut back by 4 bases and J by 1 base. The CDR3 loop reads CASSPGGGSSYEQYF. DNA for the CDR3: TGTGCCAGCAGCCCGGGCGGGGGGAGTTCCTACGAGCAGTACTTC.

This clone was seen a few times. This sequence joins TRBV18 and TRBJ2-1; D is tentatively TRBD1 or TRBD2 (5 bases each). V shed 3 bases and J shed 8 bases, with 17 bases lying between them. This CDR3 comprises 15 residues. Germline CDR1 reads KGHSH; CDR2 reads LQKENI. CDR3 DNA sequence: TGTGCCAGCTCACCCGCCGTTGTCGGGGCCTATGAGCAGTTCTTC. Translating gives CASSPAVVGAYEQFF.

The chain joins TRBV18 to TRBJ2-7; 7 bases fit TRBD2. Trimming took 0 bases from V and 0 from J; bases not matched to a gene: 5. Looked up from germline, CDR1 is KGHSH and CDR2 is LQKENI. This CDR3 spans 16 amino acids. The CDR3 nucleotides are TGTGCCAGCTCACCACCGGGGGGGGATTACTCCTACGAGCAGTACTTC. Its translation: CASSPPGGDYSYEQYF.

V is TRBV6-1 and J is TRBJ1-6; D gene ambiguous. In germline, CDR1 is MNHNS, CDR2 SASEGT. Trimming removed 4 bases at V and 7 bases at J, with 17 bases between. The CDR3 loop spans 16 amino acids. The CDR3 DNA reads TGTGCCAGCAGTGCCCCCCCGGCCGGAGGAAATTCACCCCTCCACTTT. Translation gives CASSAPPAGGNSPLHF.

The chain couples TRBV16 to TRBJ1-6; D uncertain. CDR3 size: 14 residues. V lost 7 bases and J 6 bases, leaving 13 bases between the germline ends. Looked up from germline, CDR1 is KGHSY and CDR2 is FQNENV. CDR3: CASTGIWGNSPLHF. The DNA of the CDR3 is TGTGCCAGCACGGGGATCTGGGGTAATTCACCCCTCCACTTT. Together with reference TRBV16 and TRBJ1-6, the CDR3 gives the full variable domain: GEEVAQTPKHLVRGEGQKAKLYCAPIKGHSYVFWYQQVLKNEFKFLISFQNENVFDETGMPKERFSAKCLPNSPCSLEIQATKLEDSAVYFCASTGIWGNSPLHFGNGTRLTVT.

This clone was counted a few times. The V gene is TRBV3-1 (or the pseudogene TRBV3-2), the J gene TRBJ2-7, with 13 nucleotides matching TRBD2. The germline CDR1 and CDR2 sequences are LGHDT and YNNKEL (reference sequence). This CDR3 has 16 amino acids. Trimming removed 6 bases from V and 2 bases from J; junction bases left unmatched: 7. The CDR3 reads CASSRTSGGVAYEQYF. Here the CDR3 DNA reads TGTGCCAGCAGTCGGACTAGCGGGGGCGTTGCCTACGAGCAGTACTTC.

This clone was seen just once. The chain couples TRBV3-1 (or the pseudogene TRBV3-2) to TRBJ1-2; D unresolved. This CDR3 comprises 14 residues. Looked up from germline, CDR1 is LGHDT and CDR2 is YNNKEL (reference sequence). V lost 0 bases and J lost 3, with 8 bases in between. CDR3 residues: CASSQESGYYGYTF. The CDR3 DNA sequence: TGTGCCAGCAGCCAAGAATCTGGTTACTATGGCTACACCTTC.

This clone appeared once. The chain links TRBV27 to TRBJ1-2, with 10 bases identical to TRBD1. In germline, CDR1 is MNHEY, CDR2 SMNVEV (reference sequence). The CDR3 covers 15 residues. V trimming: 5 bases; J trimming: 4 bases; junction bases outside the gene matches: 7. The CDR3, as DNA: TGTGCCAGCAGTCGGGACAGGGGTGGAGGCTATGGCTACACCTTC. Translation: CASSRDRGGGYGYTF.

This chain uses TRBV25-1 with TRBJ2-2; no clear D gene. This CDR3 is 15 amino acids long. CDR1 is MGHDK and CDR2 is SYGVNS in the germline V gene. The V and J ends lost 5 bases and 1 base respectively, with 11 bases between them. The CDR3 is CASSSEGKNTGELFF. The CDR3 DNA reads TGTGCCAGCAGTAGCGAAGGCAAGAACACCGGGGAGCTGTTTTTT.

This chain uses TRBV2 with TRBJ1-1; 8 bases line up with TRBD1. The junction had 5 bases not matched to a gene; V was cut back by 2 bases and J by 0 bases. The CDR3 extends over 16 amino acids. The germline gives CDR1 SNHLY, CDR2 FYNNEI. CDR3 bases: TGTGCCAGCAGTGAACAGGGGGCGCGGATGAACACTGAAGCTTTCTTT. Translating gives CASSEQGARMNTEAFF.

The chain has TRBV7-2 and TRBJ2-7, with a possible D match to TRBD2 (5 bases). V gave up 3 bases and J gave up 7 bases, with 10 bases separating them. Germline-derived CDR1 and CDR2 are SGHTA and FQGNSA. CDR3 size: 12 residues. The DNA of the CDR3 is TGTGCCAGCAGCTTGTCCTGGGAGGAGCAGTACTTC. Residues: CASSLSWEEQYF.

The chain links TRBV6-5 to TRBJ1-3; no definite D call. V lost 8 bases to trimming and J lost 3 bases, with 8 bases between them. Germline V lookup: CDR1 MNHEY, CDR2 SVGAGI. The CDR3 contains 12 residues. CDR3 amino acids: CASPDVGNTIYF. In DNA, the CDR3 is TGTGCCAGCCCGGACGTTGGAAACACCATATATTTT.

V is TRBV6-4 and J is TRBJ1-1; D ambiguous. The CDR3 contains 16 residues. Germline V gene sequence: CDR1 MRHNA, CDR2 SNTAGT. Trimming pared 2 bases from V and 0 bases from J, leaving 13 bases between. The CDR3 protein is CASSDRPDCLNTEAFF. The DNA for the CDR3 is TGTGCCAGCAGTGACCGCCCTGATTGTTTGAACACTGAAGCTTTCTTT.

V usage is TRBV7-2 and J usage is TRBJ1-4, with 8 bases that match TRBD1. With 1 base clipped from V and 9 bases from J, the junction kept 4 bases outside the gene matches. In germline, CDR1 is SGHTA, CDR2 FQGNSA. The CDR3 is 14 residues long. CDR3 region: CASSLDRGGQKLFF. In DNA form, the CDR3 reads TGTGCCAGCAGCTTAGACAGGGGGGGACAAAAACTGTTTTTT.

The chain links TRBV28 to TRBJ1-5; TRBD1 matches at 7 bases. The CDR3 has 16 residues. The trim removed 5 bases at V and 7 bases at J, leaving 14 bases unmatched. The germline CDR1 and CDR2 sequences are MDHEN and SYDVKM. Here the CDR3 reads CASSRHRATGEQPQHF. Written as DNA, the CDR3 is TGTGCCAGCAGTCGTCACCGGGCCACAGGGGAACAGCCCCAGCATTTT.

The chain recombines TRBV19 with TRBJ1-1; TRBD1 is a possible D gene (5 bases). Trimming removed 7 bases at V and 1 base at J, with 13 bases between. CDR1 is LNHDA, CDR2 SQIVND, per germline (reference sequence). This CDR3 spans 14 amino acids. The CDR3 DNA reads TGTGCCAGTAACACCCGGGGCAGGAACACTGAAGCTTTCTTT. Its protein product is CASNTRGRNTEAFF.

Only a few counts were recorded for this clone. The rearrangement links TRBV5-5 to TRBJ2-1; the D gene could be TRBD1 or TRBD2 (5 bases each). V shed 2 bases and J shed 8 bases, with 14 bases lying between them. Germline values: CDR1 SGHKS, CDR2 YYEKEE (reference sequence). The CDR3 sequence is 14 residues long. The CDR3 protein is CASSLDVGVHEQFF. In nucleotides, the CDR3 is TGTGCCAGCAGCTTAGACGTGGGGGTTCATGAGCAGTTCTTC. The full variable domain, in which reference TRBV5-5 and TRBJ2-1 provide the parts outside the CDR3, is DAGVTQSPTHLIKTRGQQVTLRCSPISGHKSVSWYQQVLGQGPQFIFQYYEKEERGRGNFPDRFSARQFPNYSSELNVNALLLGDSALYLCASSLDVGVHEQFFGPGTRLTVL.